Sequencing of this T cell receptor beta chain was carried out in a study of pediatric ulcerative colitis. Germline CDR1 SGHVS, CDR2 FNYEAQ. The ends were cut back, 3 bases at V and 3 bases at J, with 8 bases in the middle. The CDR3 is made up of 13 amino acids. This table comes from immunoSEQ multiplex PCR, and its TCRdb copy is limited to in-frame clones, with some not included. This table has around 68,000 clones, 70% to 80% appearing once. This clone occurred once. The specimen was blood. This receptor was taken from a boy aged 5-17 years with moderate ulcerative colitis. J is TRBJ2-5 and V is TRBV7-6; the D is unclear. The CDR3 loop reads CASSFWTEETQYF. In DNA form, the CDR3 reads TGTGCCAGCAGCTTCTGGACGGAAGAGACCCAGTACTTC.